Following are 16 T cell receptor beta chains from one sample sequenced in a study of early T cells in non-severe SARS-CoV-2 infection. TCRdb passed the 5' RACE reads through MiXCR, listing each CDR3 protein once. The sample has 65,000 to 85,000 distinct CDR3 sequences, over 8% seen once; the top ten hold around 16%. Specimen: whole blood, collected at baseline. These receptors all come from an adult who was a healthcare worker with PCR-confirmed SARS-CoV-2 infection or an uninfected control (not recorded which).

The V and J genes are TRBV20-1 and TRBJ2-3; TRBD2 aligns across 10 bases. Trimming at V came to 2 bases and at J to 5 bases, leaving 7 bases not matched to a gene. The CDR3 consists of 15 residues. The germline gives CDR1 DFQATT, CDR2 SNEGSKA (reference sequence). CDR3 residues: CSARPLAGVGDTQYF. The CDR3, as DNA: TGCAGTGCTAGACCTCTAGCGGGAGTTGGAGATACGCAGTATTTT.

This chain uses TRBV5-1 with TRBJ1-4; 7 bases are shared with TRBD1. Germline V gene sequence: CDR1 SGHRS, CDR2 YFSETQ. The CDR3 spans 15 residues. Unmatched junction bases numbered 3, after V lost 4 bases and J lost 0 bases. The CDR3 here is CASSRDRATNEKLFF. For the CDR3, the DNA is TGCGCCAGCAGCAGAGACAGGGCAACTAATGAAAAACTGTTTTTT.

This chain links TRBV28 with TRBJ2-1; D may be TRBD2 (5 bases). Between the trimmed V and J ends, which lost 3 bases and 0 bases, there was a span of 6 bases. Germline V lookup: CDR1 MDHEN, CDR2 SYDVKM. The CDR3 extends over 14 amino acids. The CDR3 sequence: CASSFEGSYNEQFF. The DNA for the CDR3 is TGTGCCAGCAGTTTCGAGGGCTCCTACAATGAGCAGTTCTTC.

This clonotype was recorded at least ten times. As DNA, the CDR3 is TGTGCCAGCAGCCGTTCCAGCTCCTACAATGAGCAGTTCTTC. Its protein product is CASSRSSSYNEQFF. The chain couples TRBV5-4 to TRBJ2-1; D gene ambiguous. The CDR3 consists of 14 residues. The germline CDR1 and CDR2 sequences are SGHNT and YYREEE (reference sequence). V was trimmed by 4 bases and J by 0 bases, leaving 8 bases between them.

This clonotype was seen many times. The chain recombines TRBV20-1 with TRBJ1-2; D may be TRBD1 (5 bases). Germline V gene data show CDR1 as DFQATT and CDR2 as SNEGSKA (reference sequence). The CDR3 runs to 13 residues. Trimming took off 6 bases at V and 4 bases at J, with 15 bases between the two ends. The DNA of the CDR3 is TGCAGTGCGCCGGGACGGGCGATCTATGGCTACACCTTC. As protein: CSAPGRAIYGYTF.

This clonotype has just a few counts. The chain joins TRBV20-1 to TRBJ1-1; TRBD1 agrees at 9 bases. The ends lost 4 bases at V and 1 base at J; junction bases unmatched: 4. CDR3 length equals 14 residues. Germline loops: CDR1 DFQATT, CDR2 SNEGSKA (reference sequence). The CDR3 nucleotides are TGCAGTGCTATTCCGGACAGGGGGAACACTGAAGCTTTCTTT. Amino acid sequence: CSAIPDRGNTEAFF.

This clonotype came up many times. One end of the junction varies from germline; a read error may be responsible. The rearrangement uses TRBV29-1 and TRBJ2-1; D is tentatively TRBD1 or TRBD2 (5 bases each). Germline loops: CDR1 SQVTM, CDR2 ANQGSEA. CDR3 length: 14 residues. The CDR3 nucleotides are TGCAGCGTTGAGGTCCGGGGCGCCTACGATGAGCAGTTCTTC. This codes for CSVEVRGAYDEQFF.

CDR3 nucleotides: TGTGCCAGCAGCGTAACCCAGGGTGCCGAGCAGTACTTC. Translation gives CASSVTQGAEQYF. V and J are TRBV12-3 or TRBV12-4 and TRBJ2-7, with a tentative D call TRBD1 (5 bases). Trimming took 6 bases from V and 6 from J, leaving 15 bases between them. This CDR3 comprises 13 residues.

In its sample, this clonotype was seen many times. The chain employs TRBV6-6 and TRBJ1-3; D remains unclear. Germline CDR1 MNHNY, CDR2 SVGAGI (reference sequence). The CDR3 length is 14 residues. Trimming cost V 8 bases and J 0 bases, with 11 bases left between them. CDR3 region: CASERASSGNTIYF. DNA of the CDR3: TGTGCCAGCGAGAGGGCCAGCTCTGGAAACACCATATATTTT.

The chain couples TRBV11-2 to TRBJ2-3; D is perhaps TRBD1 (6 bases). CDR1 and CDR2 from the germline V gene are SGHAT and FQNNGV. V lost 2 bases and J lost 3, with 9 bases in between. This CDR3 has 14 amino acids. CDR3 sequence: CASSLQQGTDTQYF. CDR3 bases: TGTGCCAGCAGCTTACAACAGGGAACAGATACGCAGTATTTT.

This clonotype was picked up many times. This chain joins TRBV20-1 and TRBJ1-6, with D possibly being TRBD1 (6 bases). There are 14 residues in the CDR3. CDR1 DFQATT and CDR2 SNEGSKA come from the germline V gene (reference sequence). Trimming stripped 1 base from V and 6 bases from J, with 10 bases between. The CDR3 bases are TGCAGTGCTAGAGCCTTCAGGGGTAATTCACCCCTCCACTTT. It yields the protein CSARAFRGNSPLHF.

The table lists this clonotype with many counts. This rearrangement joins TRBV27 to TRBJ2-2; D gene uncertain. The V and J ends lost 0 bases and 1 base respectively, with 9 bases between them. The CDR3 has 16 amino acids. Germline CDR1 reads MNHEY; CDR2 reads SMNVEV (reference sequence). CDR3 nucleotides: TGTGCCAGCAGTTTATCCCGGACGGTGAACACCGGGGAGCTGTTTTTT. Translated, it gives CASSLSRTVNTGELFF.

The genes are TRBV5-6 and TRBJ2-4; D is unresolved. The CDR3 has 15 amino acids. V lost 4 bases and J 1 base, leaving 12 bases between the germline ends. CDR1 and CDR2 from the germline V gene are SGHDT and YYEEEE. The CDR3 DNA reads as TGTGCCAGCAGCCCGCCCCGTCCTGCCAAAAACATTCAGTACTTC. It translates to CASSPPRPAKNIQYF.

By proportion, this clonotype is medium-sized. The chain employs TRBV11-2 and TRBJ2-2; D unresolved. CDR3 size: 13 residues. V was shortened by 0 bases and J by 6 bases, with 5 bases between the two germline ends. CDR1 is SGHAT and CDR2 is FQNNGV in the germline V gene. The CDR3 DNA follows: TGTGCCAGCAGCTTAGACTTTTCCGGGGAGCTGTTTTTT. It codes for CASSLDFSGELFF.

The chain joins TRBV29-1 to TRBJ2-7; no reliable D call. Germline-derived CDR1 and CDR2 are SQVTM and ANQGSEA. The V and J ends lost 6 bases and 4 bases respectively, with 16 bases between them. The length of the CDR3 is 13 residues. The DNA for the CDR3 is TGCAGCGTGGCTGAATGGTCAGAGTACGAGCAGTACTTC. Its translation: CSVAEWSEYEQYF.

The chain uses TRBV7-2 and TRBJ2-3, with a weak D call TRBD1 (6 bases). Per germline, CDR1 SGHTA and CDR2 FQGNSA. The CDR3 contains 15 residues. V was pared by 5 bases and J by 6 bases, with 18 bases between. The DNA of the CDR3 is TGTGCCAGCAGCAGACGGGACACCCTCGCGGATACGCAGTATTTT. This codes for CASSRRDTLADTQYF.